This note documents a single TCR beta chain sequence. Its antigen is currently not known. No much larger clone is present one base from it, and per-base qualities are unavailable. As encoded in the germline V gene, CDR1 is SGHRS while CDR2 is YFSETQ. The V end loses 0 bases and the J end loses 6 bases, and a stretch of 16 bases separates them. The CDR3 numbers 15 residues from cysteine through phenylalanine. The CDR3 DNA has 45 bases and is translated from base 1. Separate from the approximately 690-subject first cohort, the validation cohort of more than 90 subjects was the group to which the donors belonged. Library creation used the immunoSEQ multiplex PCR assay. As for how the authors treated the data: A statistical classification framework was developed to diagnose cytomegalovirus status using the catalog of TCR beta chain sequences. In its TCRdb copy, this immuneACCESS table keeps in-frame sequences only and misses some clones. Where compared with another copy, unresolved V genes explain less than half of these, and the others have no known cause. V, J and clone size are those of that table, while D and trimming were read from the DNA. Counted in this sample were about 140,000 clones; 85% to 90% of them appeared once. Roughly 3% of the sample lies in the top ten.

The data are from a study of cytomegalovirus exposure and HLA in healthy donors (dated by TCRdb to 2015 to 2018). Broadly, across the study: The 666 repertoires of the first cohort and the roughly 110 validation repertoires were produced on the same platform, according to a later analysis. The aim of the study was to test whether cataloging public T cell receptors could identify signatures of past pathogen exposure. Besides the first cohort of 500 to 700 subjects, a separate validation cohort made up of over 100 different subjects was used. To predict cytomegalovirus infection status, the study combined high-throughput TCR immunosequencing, statistical association of individual TCRs with disease status, and machine learning.

The investigation overall reported the following: A total of about 150 TCR beta chains were listed by the study as associated with cytomegalovirus. The authors suggested that the approach could potentially be generalized to other disease states and immunological phenotypes. While some public TCRs were present in many individuals, most TCR sequences turned up only very rarely across donors. A few of the identified cytomegalovirus-associated TCR beta chains were confirmed in vitro to be specific for cytomegalovirus antigens. In a later analysis, TCRs clustered in the first cohort were found to also tend to co-occur in the approximately 120 validation repertoires, with approximately 95% of cluster scores above 0. In both the original and validation cohorts, the classifier was reported to diagnose cytomegalovirus status with high specificity and sensitivity. A later analysis lacked HLA typing for the validation cohort, so it scored co-occurrence in that cohort across all 110 or so repertoires.

The V and J segments used are TRBV5-1 and TRBJ2-7; possibly the D gene is TRBD2, per 6 matching bases. The source material was PBMCs. This clonotype was obtained from a man aged 18 to 29 in good health and CMV-seronegative. The base sequence is TGCGCCAGCAGCTTGGCGGGGAGGTCCGAGGGCGAGCAGTACTTC. Its product reads: CASSLAGRSEGEQYF.